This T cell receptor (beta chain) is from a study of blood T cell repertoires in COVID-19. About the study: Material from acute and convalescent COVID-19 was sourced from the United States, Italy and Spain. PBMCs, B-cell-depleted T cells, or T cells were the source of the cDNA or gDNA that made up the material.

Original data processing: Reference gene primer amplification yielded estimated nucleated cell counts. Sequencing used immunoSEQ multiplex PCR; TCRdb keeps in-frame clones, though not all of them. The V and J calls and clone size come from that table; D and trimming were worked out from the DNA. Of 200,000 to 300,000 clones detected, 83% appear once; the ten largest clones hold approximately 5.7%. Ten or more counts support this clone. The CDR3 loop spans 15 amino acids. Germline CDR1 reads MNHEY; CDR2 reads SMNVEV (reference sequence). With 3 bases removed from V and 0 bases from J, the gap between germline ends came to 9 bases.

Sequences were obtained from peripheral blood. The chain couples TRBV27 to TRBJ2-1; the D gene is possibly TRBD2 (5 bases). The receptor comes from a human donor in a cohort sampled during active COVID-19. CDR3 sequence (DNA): TGTGCCAGCAGTTTCAGAGGGAGCTCCTACAATGAGCAGTTCTTC. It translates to CASSFRGSSYNEQFF.